Included here is one TCR beta chain sequence, with context. The CDR3 extends over 13 amino acids. V lost 2 bases and J lost 2, with 10 bases in between. Germline V gives CDR1 DFQATT, CDR2 SNEGSKA (reference sequence). Unique molecular identifiers were incorporated during preparation of the TCRbeta library. TCRdb re-derived calls from the PCR reads in MiXCR, one entry per CDR3 protein. This sample has about 270,000 distinct CDR3 sequences; 9.9% occur once, and the top ten carry about a tenth. The data originate from a study of T-cell reconstitution after alpha-beta-depleted transplantation in children.

The clonotype comes from a human donor who donated a stem cell graft to a child with SCID. The V gene is TRBV20-1, the J gene TRBJ2-7; unclear D gene. Specimen: PBMCs from the stem cell graft donor, collected from the stem cell graft. This chain's CDR3 is CSARPENTYEQYF. In DNA form, the CDR3 reads TGCAGTGCTAGACCGGAGAATACCTACGAGCAGTACTTC.